This T cell receptor (beta chain) was found in a study of cytomegalovirus exposure and HLA in healthy donors. Produced via immunoSEQ multiplex PCR; TCRdb's table is partial and in-frame only. The data contain 200,000 or so clones, approximately 80% of them singletons. Germline-derived CDR1 and CDR2 are LNHDA and SQIVND (reference sequence). This CDR3 comprises 14 residues. V lost 1 base and J lost 2, with 8 bases in between. The clonotype originates from a man between 18 and 29 years old in good health and CMV-seropositive. Material for sequencing was PBMCs. The chain uses TRBV19 and TRBJ2-5; possible D gene TRBD1, 6 bases. Written as DNA, the CDR3 is TGTGCCAGTAGTATAGTAAGGGGGCAAGAGACCCAGTACTTC. Protein product: CASSIVRGQETQYF.